These T cell receptor beta chains were read from a single sample in a study of shared clonotypes between healthy human individuals. Profiling relied on immunoSEQ multiplex PCR, and the TCRdb table lists in-frame clones only, not all of them. The table includes about 1 million clones, 60% to 80% detected once. Sequencing input: memory CD4+ T cells sorted from blood. The receptor set was obtained from a man younger than 35 in good health. CDR3s include the opening cysteine and the closing phenylalanine or tryptophan. The D gene is left open where the match is weak. The size field is filled for only some rows; it gives once, few, many or a size class.

J	size	D	V	CDR3	DNA
TRBJ2-3	-	TRBD2	TRBV7-8	CASSLASGGGTDTQYF	TGTGCCAGCAGCTTAGCTAGCGGGGGGGGCACAGATACGCAGTATTTT
TRBJ2-1	-	TRBD1	TRBV30	CAWKPKGTRDRAFSYNEQFF	TGTGCCTGGAAACCCAAAGGGACCCGGGACAGAGCTTTCTCCTACAATGAGCAGTTCTTC
TRBJ2-6	few	-	TRBV19	CASMSRSGANVLTF	TGTGCCAGTATGAGCCGCTCTGGGGCCAACGTCCTGACTTTC
TRBJ2-6	-	TRBD2	TRBV19	CACTSPGRAGANVLTF	TGTGCCTGCACCTCCCCAGGGAGGGCTGGGGCCAACGTCCTGACTTTC
TRBJ2-7	-	TRBD1	TRBV2	CATSRTGSYEQYF	TGTGCCACCTCGAGGACAGGGAGCTACGAGCAGTACTTC
TRBJ2-4	-	-	TRBV7-2	CASSLTELAKNIQYF	TGTGCCAGCAGCTTGACGGAACTAGCCAAAAACATTCAGTACTTC
TRBJ2-1	-	TRBD1	TRBV5-1	CASSPRGGAVNEQFF	TGCGCCAGCAGCCCCCGAGGGGGCGCAGTCAATGAGCAGTTCTTC
TRBJ1-5	once	TRBD1	TRBV7-6	CASSSEVGQGLIQPQHF	TGTGCCAGCAGCTCGGAGGTGGGACAGGGTTTAATACAGCCCCAGCATTTT
TRBJ1-1	-	TRBD1	TRBV6-1	CASRGTVLMNTEAFF	TGTGCCAGCAGGGGGACAGTTCTCATGAACACTGAAGCTTTCTTT
TRBJ2-3	-	-	TRBV5-1	CASSLGGGPTDTQYF	TGCGCCAGCAGCTTGGGTGGGGGCCCCACAGATACGCAGTATTTT
TRBJ1-1	-	-	TRBV5-4	CASSPPFPVNTEAFF	TGTGCCAGCAGCCCGCCGTTTCCAGTGAACACTGAAGCTTTCTTT
TRBJ2-2	once	TRBD2	TRBV7-6	CASSSGLAGGRELFF	TGTGCCAGCAGCTCTGGACTAGCGGGGGGGCGGGAGCTGTTTTTT
TRBJ2-3	-	TRBD2	TRBV4-3	CASSFRGTSIDTQYF	TGCGCCAGCAGCTTTCGAGGGACTAGCATAGATACGCAGTATTTT
TRBJ1-1	-	-	TRBV7-2	CASSLVQGSEAFF	TGTGCCAGCAGCTTAGTCCAGGGGTCCGAAGCTTTCTTT
TRBJ1-1	few	-	TRBV29-1	CSARTGTQAFF	TGCAGCGCTCGGACCGGGACACAAGCTTTCTTT
TRBJ1-6	-	-	TRBV4-1	CASSQENGQHSPLHF	TGCGCCAGCAGCCAAGAAAATGGACAGCATTCACCCCTCCACTTT
TRBJ1-6	-	TRBD1	TRBV6-4	CASTGQEVSPLHF	TGTGCCAGCACCGGACAGGAGGTTTCACCCCTCCACTTT
TRBJ2-1	-	-	TRBV18	CASSPPSDRTREQFF	TGTGCCAGCTCACCGCCTTCCGACCGTACAAGGGAGCAGTTCTTC
TRBJ1-2	once	TRBD1	TRBV5-1	CATADRVDSGYTF	TGCGCCACTGCGGACAGGGTGGATTCTGGCTACACCTTC
TRBJ1-1	many	-	TRBV28	CASSLPPGGSAFF	TGTGCCAGCAGTCTTCCACCCGGGGGCTCGGCTTTCTTT
TRBJ2-1	-	-	TRBV7-8	CASSFRSGLVYNEQFF	TGTGCCAGCAGCTTCCGAAGCGGGTTAGTCTACAATGAGCAGTTCTTC
TRBJ2-1	-	-	TRBV11-3	CASSLDGLPNNEQFF	TGTGCCAGCAGCTTAGACGGGCTGCCAAACAATGAGCAGTTCTTC
TRBJ1-2	-	-	TRBV4-1	CASSQPFGRVTYGYTF	TGCGCCAGCAGCCAACCATTCGGACGGGTAACCTATGGCTACACCTTC
TRBJ1-5	-	-	TRBV19	CASSFPSNQPQHF	TGTGCCAGTAGTTTCCCTAGCAATCAGCCCCAGCATTTT
TRBJ1-5	-	TRBD1	TRBV6-6	CASSYFTGGNQPQHF	TGTGCCAGCAGTTACTTCACAGGGGGCAATCAGCCCCAGCATTTT
TRBJ1-1	few	-	TRBV4-1	CASSHPGWNTEAFF	TGCGCCAGCAGCCATCCTGGGTGGAACACTGAAGCTTTCTTT
TRBJ1-3	-	-	TRBV30	CAWSDFLSGNTIYF	TGTGCCTGGAGCGACTTCCTCTCTGGAAACACCATATATTTT
TRBJ2-7	-	-	TRBV5-1	CASSPGTSGEQYF	TGCGCCAGCAGCCCAGGGACTTCAGGCGAGCAGTACTTC
TRBJ1-4	-	-	TRBV5-5	CASSLNEKLFF	TGTGCCAGCAGCTTGAATGAAAAACTGTTTTTT
TRBJ1-4	-	-	TRBV10-3	CAIRGGVDNEKLFF	TGTGCCATCAGGGGAGGGGTAGATAATGAAAAACTGTTTTTT
TRBJ2-1	-	-	TRBV5-6	CASSWGRSSYNEQFF	TGTGCCAGCAGCTGGGGACGGAGCTCCTACAATGAGCAGTTCTTC
TRBJ1-2	-	-	TRBV30	CAWSVGGLNYGYTF	TGTGCCTGGAGTGTAGGCGGCTTGAACTATGGCTACACCTTC
TRBJ2-1	-	-	TRBV2	CASSEGDNEQFF	TGTGCCAGCAGTGAGGGCGACAATGAGCAGTTCTTC
TRBJ1-6	-	-	TRBV13	CASSLGVTNSPLHF	TGTGCCAGCAGCTTAGGCGTTACTAATTCACCCCTCCACTTT
TRBJ1-5	-	TRBD1	TRBV28	CASSGGQANNQPQHF	TGTGCCAGCAGTGGGGGACAGGCTAACAATCAGCCCCAGCATTTT
TRBJ1-1	-	-	TRBV6-5	CASSYGAPNTEAFF	TGTGCCAGCAGTTACGGGGCACCGAACACTGAAGCTTTCTTT
TRBJ2-6	few	-	TRBV18	CASSSGVTGANVLTF	TGTGCCAGCTCATCAGGGGTGACTGGGGCCAACGTCCTGACTTTC
TRBJ2-2	-	-	TRBV18	CASSPTTGELFF	TGTGCCAGCTCACCAACAACCGGGGAGCTGTTTTTT
TRBJ2-7	-	-	TRBV6-5	CASSYSYRASYEQYF	TGTGCCAGCAGTTACTCTTACAGGGCCTCCTACGAGCAGTACTTC
TRBJ1-1	-	-	TRBV11-3	CASSYSGGAAFF	TGTGCCAGCAGCTACTCGGGGGGGGCAGCTTTCTTT